The 27 T cell receptor delta chains below come from one sample, sequenced in a study of gamma-delta T cells after stem cell transplantation (dated by TCRdb to about 2016). The library relied on RT-PCR. Sequencer: Illumina MiSeq. Clone calls in TCRdb were regenerated from the public reads with CATT, after which identical DNA sequences shared one row. Counted in this sample were about 15,000 delta-chain clones; 9% to 9.5% of them appeared once. In total, the top ten clones hold about 60% of the sample. Sequencing was carried out using gamma-delta T cells. Receptors were obtained from a human donor. It is not recorded whose cells these are; they may come from a transplant donor.

In its sample, this clone was seen many times. The protein TCRdb gives is from a much larger clone and does not agree with this DNA's translation at residue 7, likely a read error; the protein shown here comes from the DNA. This sequence joins TRDV2 and TRDJ1; 13 bases line up with TRDD3. Germline CDR1 GEAIGNYY, CDR2 EKD. The CDR3 extends over 18 amino acids. Trimming removed 0 bases from V and 2 bases from J; junction bases left unmatched: 8. Written as DNA, the CDR3 is TGTGCCTGTGACACCCTAACATTACTGGGGGATACGACCGATAAACTCATCTTT. Amino acids: CACDTLTLLGDTTDKLIF.

This clone came up many times. This rearrangement joins TRDV1 to TRDJ1; 13 bases agree with TRDD3. The germline V gene has CDR1 TSWWSYY and CDR2 QGS. V lost 5 bases to trimming and J lost 0 bases; unmatched junction nucleotides: 30. The CDR3 is 25 residues long. The CDR3 nucleotides read TGTGCTCTTGGGTTGGTGGTCCGCCCCTCCCTTTTACTGGGGGATACGCGTAGGTACACCGATAAACTCATCTTT. It is translated as CALGLVVRPSLLLGDTRRYTDKLIF.

In its sample, this clone was seen a few times. TCRdb has a much larger clone's protein, which differs at residue 8 from the translation of this DNA, likely because of a read error; what is shown is the protein translated from the DNA. V gene TRDV2 combines with J gene TRDJ2, with D unresolved. This CDR3 contains 17 residues. Germline V CDR1 and CDR2: GEAIGNYY, EKD. Trimming removed 1 base at V and 8 bases at J, with 22 bases between. CDR3 region: CACDTLGLSPQKAQLFF. The CDR3 DNA follows: TGTGCCTGTGACACGCTCGGGCTGTCCCCCCAAAAGGCACAACTCTTCTTT.

This clone was picked up a small number of times. Translating this DNA gives a protein that differs at residue 19 from the TCRdb one, which belongs to a much larger clone; a read error is likely, and the protein shown is this translation. The V and J genes are TRDV2 and TRDJ1, with 10 bases that match TRDD3. Germline-derived CDR1 and CDR2 are GEAIGNYY and EKD. The CDR3 has 20 amino acids. For the CDR3, the DNA is TGTGCCTGTGAAACCTTAGCGAAACTGGGGGATGTTTCGGCAAATAATAAACTCACCTTT. Its translation: CACETLAKLGDVSANNKLTF.

This clone was detected only a few times. TCRdb has a much larger clone's protein, which differs at residue 5 from the translation of this DNA, likely because of a read error; what is shown is the protein translated from the DNA. The rearrangement uses TRDV2 and TRDJ1, with D tentatively TRDD3 (6 bases). Trimming pared 3 bases from V and 3 bases from J, leaving 16 bases between. The CDR3 extends over 15 amino acids. CDR1 and CDR2 (germline): GEAIGNYY, EKD. CDR3 region: CACDALLGGSDKLIF. The DNA for the CDR3 is TGTGCCTGTGACGCGTTACTGGGTGGGTCCGATAAACTCATCTTT.

This clone was counted at least ten times. At residue 6, the TCRdb protein departs from the DNA translation, so the protein shown here was derived from the DNA itself. The gene calls are TRDV2 and TRDJ1, with D perhaps TRDD2 (6 bases). Germline values: CDR1 GEAIGNYY, CDR2 EKD. This CDR3 is 18 amino acids long. V was shortened by 0 bases and J by 3 bases, with 22 bases between the two germline ends. The CDR3 sequence: CACDTRQPSPRVADKLIF. The CDR3 DNA follows: TGTGCCTGTGACACCAGACAGCCTTCCCCCCGGGTCGCCGATAAACTCATCTTT.

This clone was counted a few times. TCRdb lists the protein of a much larger clone for this DNA, which differs at residue 4, so this is likely a read error; the protein given here is translated from the DNA itself. The V and J genes are TRDV2 and TRDJ3; D perhaps matches TRDD3 (6 bases). The CDR3 runs to 20 residues. In germline, CDR1 is GEAIGNYY, CDR2 EKD. The CDR3 DNA reads TGTGCCTGTGGCACCCCGAATACTGGGACGAGGTCCTGGGACACCCGACAGATGTTTTTC. It specifies CACGTPNTGTRSWDTRQMFF.

A remark on this clone: The TCRdb protein fails to match the DNA translation at residue 6; the protein reported here was translated from the DNA. The chain joins TRDV1 to TRDJ1, with 12 bases that match TRDD3. Germline values: CDR1 TSWWSYY, CDR2 QGS. V was pared by 4 bases and J by 0 bases, with 24 bases of the junction left unmatched. This CDR3 is 23 amino acids long. The CDR3: CALGVLSPGKTYWGIQYTDKLIF. DNA of the CDR3: TGTGCTCTTGGGGTTCTTAGTCCCGGAAAAACCTACTGGGGGATACAGTACACCGATAAACTCATCTTT.

Notes on this clone: TCRdb records a much larger clone's protein for this DNA, with a difference at residue 12 that likely arises from a read error; the protein given is the translation of the DNA. The chain has TRDV2 and TRDJ1; 8 bases line up with TRDD3. Germline trimming cut 0 bases from V and 3 bases from J; bases unmatched to any gene: 17. The V gene's germline CDR1 is GEAIGNYY and CDR2 EKD. The CDR3 extends over 19 amino acids. This CDR3 reads CACDTVGTGIPVTPDKLIF. The CDR3, as DNA: TGTGCCTGTGACACCGTTGGAACGGGGATACCGGTGACCCCCGATAAACTCATCTTT.

Comment on this clone: TCRdb's entry gives the protein of a much larger clone, which mismatches this DNA's translation at residue 5, likely from a read error; the protein reported here is translated from the DNA. The gene calls are TRDV2 and TRDJ1; 10 bases line up with TRDD3. The CDR3 is 20 amino acids. The germline CDR1 and CDR2 sequences are GEAIGNYY and EKD. V was clipped by 4 bases and J by 6 bases; unmatched bases: 25. CDR3 sequence (DNA): TGTGCCTGTGAAGCCTTAGCGAAACTGGGGGATGTTTCGGCAAATAATAAACTCATCTTT. Encoded protein: CACEALAKLGDVSANNKLIF.

This clone showed up many times. This sequence is one base from a far larger clone and is likely a read error. Other DNA variants within this sample encode the same CDR3. This CDR3 is CACDTVSGERELIF. CDR3 DNA sequence: TGTGCTTGTGACACCGTGTCGGGGGAGAGGGAACTCATCTTT. The gene calls are TRDV2 and TRDJ1, with D possibly matching TRDD3 (6 bases). Germline lookup yields CDR1 GEAIGNYY and CDR2 EKD. This CDR3 has 14 residues.

This clone has a count of ten or more. The protein recorded in TCRdb matches a much larger clone and deviates from this DNA's translation at residue 9, suggesting a read error; the protein here is obtained by translating the DNA. The CDR3 spells CACDTVSGVRELIF. The CDR3 coding sequence is TGTGCCTGTGACACCGTGTCGGGGGTGAGGGAACTCATCTTT. The V gene is TRDV2, the J gene TRDJ1; weak D call: TRDD3 (5 bases). The germline gives CDR1 GEAIGNYY, CDR2 EKD. CDR3 length: 14 amino acids. Deletions cut 0 bases from V and 9 bases from J, with 16 bases between.

The table lists this clone with a few counts. The translation of this DNA and the TCRdb protein of a much larger clone differ at residue 4, probably owing to a read error; the protein shown here is translated from the DNA. The chain couples TRDV2 to TRDJ1; TRDD3 aligns across 9 bases. This CDR3 is 15 amino acids long. Germline-derived CDR1 and CDR2 are GEAIGNYY and EKD. CDR3 amino acids: CACGTVGGYRGKLIF. The CDR3 DNA sequence: TGTGCCTGTGGCACCGTCGGGGGATACAGGGGTAAACTCATCTTT.

This clone has just a few counts. The rearrangement links TRDV2 to TRDJ1; D gene uncertain. The germline V gene has CDR1 GEAIGNYY and CDR2 EKD. Trimming removed 1 base from V and 0 bases from J, with 17 bases in between. The CDR3 is 17 amino acids. As DNA, the CDR3 is TGTGCCTGTGACACAGTCGAGGAGCGGGCCTACACCGATAAACTCATCTTT. Translation gives CACDTVEERAYTDKLIF.

This clone was observed a few times. Only one base separates this from a far larger clonotype, so it likely reflects a read error. Additional DNA sequences in this sample encode the identical CDR3. The chain couples TRDV1 to TRDJ1; TRDD3 aligns across 10 bases. J was trimmed by 0 bases and V by 1 base; bases with no gene match: 26. CDR1 and CDR2 from the germline V gene are TSWWSYY and QGS. CDR3 length: 24 amino acids. CDR3 DNA sequence: TGTGCTCTTGGGGAACGAGACCACTCAGATTATTGGGGGATACTGGGGGACTACACCGATAAACTCATCTTT. Amino acid sequence: CALGERDHSDYWGILGDYTDKLIF.

A remark on this clone: The protein in TCRdb stems from a much larger clone and differs at residue 14 from this DNA's translation, likely a read error; here the protein is translated from the DNA. V gene TRDV1 combines with J gene TRDJ1; D possibly matches TRDD2 or TRDD3 (5 bases each). Trimming removed 5 bases at V and 4 bases at J, with 26 bases between. There are 18 residues in the CDR3. Per germline, CDR1 TSWWSYY and CDR2 QGS. The CDR3 reads CALGTCFSVPYWLDKLIF. The CDR3 DNA reads as TGTGCTCTTGGGACTTGTTTTTCTGTTCCTTACTGGCTCGATAAACTCATCTTT.

This clone came up many times. A read error may explain this, as a much larger clone is one base away. Other DNA sequences within the sample encode an identical CDR3. The chain uses TRDV2 and TRDJ1; 10 positions agree with TRDD3. The CDR3 totals 17 residues. J gave up 1 base and V 5 bases, and 12 bases lay outside the gene matches. Per the germline V gene, CDR1 is GEAIGNYY and CDR2 is EKD. CDR3 coding DNA: TGTGCCTGTGTTTTGTTGGGGGATACTGGGATCACCGATAAACTCATCTTT. Protein sequence: CACVLLGDTGITDKLIF.

Turning to this clone: Distinct nucleotide sequences in the sample also encode this CDR3. This sequence joins TRDV2 and TRDJ1; TRDD3 might be the D (6 bases). Germline CDR1 and CDR2: GEAIGNYY and EKD. Trimming removed 3 bases from V and 1 base from J, with 26 bases in between. This CDR3 has 19 amino acids. CDR3 in amino acids: CACDARRGTGSLSTDKLIF. CDR3 bases: TGTGCCTGTGACGCCAGAAGAGGGACTGGGTCCCTTTCCACCGATAAACTCATCTTT.

With regard to this clone: This DNA's translation and the protein TCRdb lists, from a much larger clone, do not match at residue 12, likely due to a read error; the protein shown is translated from the DNA. V is TRDV2 and J is TRDJ3, with 12 nucleotides matching TRDD3. V lost 0 bases to trimming and J lost 0 bases; unmatched junction nucleotides: 8. CDR1 and CDR2 (germline): GEAIGNYY, EKD. This CDR3 contains 21 residues. The CDR3 DNA sequence: TGTGCCTGTGACACCCTTACTGGGGGATACAAGACCTCCTGGGACACCCGACAGATGTTTTTC. Its translation: CACDTLTGGYKTSWDTRQMFF.

This clone was recorded a few times. Translating this DNA gives a protein that differs at residue 5 from the TCRdb one, which belongs to a much larger clone; a read error is likely, and the protein shown is this translation. This sequence joins TRDV2 and TRDJ1; 13 bases align to TRDD3. The trim removed 3 bases at V and 1 base at J, leaving 10 bases unmatched. The CDR3 covers 18 residues. Germline CDR1 and CDR2: GEAIGNYY and EKD. The DNA for the CDR3 is TGTGCCTGTGACGCATTACTGGGGGATACGCGTGTCACCGATAAACTCATCTTT. Protein sequence: CACDALLGDTRVTDKLIF.

By proportion, this clone is medium-sized. One base separates it from a far larger clone, so it is likely a read error. The chain joins TRDV2 to TRDJ1; possibly TRDD3 for D (6 bases). The CDR3 has 18 amino acids. Trimming took 0 bases from V and 4 from J, leaving 23 bases between them. Looked up from germline, CDR1 is GEAIGNYY and CDR2 is EKD. The DNA of the CDR3 is TGTGCCTGTGACACCGTTGGGGGTCCCCCCTATGGGAGCGATAAACTCATCTTT. This gives the protein CACDTVGGPPYGSDKLIF.

Points on this clone: TCRdb's entry gives the protein of a much larger clone, which mismatches this DNA's translation at residues 7 and 10, likely from a read error; the protein reported here is translated from the DNA. The chain has TRDV2 and TRDJ1; unclear D gene. Deletions cut 0 bases from V and 2 bases from J, with 24 bases between. This CDR3 is 19 amino acids long. Germline V gene lookup returns CDR1 GEAIGNYY and CDR2 EKD. Here the CDR3 reads CACDTVTTGLVVGTDKLIF. The CDR3 DNA sequence: TGTGCCTGTGACACCGTCACCACAGGGCTAGTGGTGGGTACCGATAAACTCATCTTT.

The chain has TRDV2 and TRDJ1; D uncertain. CDR3 size: 19 residues. V dropped 1 base and J dropped 7 bases, with 30 bases sitting between them. Germline values: CDR1 GEAIGNYY, CDR2 EKD. The CDR3 loop is CACDTSGRVETLWAGKLIF. CDR3 sequence (DNA): TGTGCCTGTGACACGAGTGGCCGGGTGGAGACGCTGTGGGCGGGTAAACTCATCTTT.

This clone occurred a few times. This probably arose from a read error, given a far larger clone one base away. Other nucleotide sequences in the sample specify the same CDR3. For the CDR3, the DNA is TGTGCCTGTGACACCGTCGGCGGAGATACGACAGCACAACTCTTCTTT. Translated: CACDTVGGDTTAQLFF. The chain employs TRDV2 and TRDJ2; D possibly corresponds to TRDD3 (5 bases). With 0 bases removed from V and 4 bases from J, the gap between germline ends came to 14 bases. The CDR3 is 16 amino acids. Germline V gives CDR1 GEAIGNYY, CDR2 EKD.

Remarks on this clone: The translation of this DNA and the TCRdb protein of a much larger clone differ at residue 10, probably owing to a read error; the protein shown here is translated from the DNA. The chain joins TRDV2 to TRDJ1; 8 bases agree with TRDD3. CDR3 length: 16 residues. The junction had 7 bases not matched to a gene; V was cut back by 2 bases and J by 0 bases. Germline V gives CDR1 GEAIGNYY, CDR2 EKD. The CDR3 DNA reads as TGTGCCTGTGACATTTTGGGGGATCTTCACACCGATAAACTCATCTTT. Translated, it gives CACDILGDLHTDKLIF.

On this clone itself: The TCRdb protein comes from a much larger clone and disagrees with this DNA's translation at residue 10, likely due to a read error; the protein given here is derived from the DNA. The rearrangement joins TRDV1 to TRDJ1; 7 bases map to TRDD3. The CDR3 is 22 residues long. V lost 4 bases to trimming and J lost 0 bases; unmatched junction nucleotides: 26. In germline, CDR1 is TSWWSYY, CDR2 QGS. CDR3 in DNA: TGTGCTCTTGGGGCTCCTCCTATGTGGTGGATACGACACTTTTTGTACACCGATAAACTCATCTTT. It specifies CALGAPPMWWIRHFLYTDKLIF.

About this clone itself: The sample has other DNA sequences that encode this CDR3 too. The chain joins TRDV2 to TRDJ1, with D perhaps matching TRDD3 (5 bases). Trimming shortened V by 2 bases and J by 0 bases, and 12 bases separated the two germline ends. The CDR3 contains 15 residues. The germline V gene encodes CDR1 GEAIGNYY and CDR2 EKD. DNA of the CDR3: TGTGCCTGTGACAAGAGGGGGCCAAACACCGATAAACTCATCTTT. Translated, it gives CACDKRGPNTDKLIF.